This TCR beta chain originates from a study of blood T cells in healthy people across ages. Study-wide background: Researchers report that template switching captured about one barcoded beta molecule per two T cells. Study-wide results and caveats: Possibly confounding the expanded clonotype changes was the fact that donor CMV status was unknown. A greater number of naive CD4+ cells and higher diversity distinguished long-lived donors from aged donors.

Healthy Russian Caucasian donors spanned ages about 6 to 100 years. Concerning this clonotype: What it recognizes is unknown.

Through a sample-barcoded 5' primer and a J-beta primer mix, a second PCR was run for roughly 6 to 12 cycles. TCRdb ran MiXCR on the 5' RACE reads and lists one entry per CDR3 protein. The sample includes about 640,000 distinct CDR3 sequences, around 54% of them seen just once. There are 12 residues in the CDR3. Per the germline V gene, CDR1 is MDHEN and CDR2 is SYDVKM. V was cut by 4 bases and J by 7 bases, with 11 bases left in between. The chain employs TRBV28 and TRBJ2-7; the D is unclear. Material for sequencing was blood. The clonotype was recovered from a man aged 55 to 69 in good health. CDR3 sequence: CASSSRAGEQYF. As DNA, the CDR3 is TGTGCCAGCAGTTCAAGGGCTGGGGAGCAGTACTTC.